A single sample gave rise to the 10 T cell receptor beta chains below, sequenced in a study of vaccination effects on CD4 cells after COVID-19. Their antigens are not known. Antigen-specific CD4+ T cell clonotypes were called by their expansion after viral peptide-pool culture in ViraFEST. Scientists isolated CD4+ T cells after an approximately 11-day culture period ended. Each participant was given two doses of one vaccine (BNT162b2 or mRNA-1273). Generated by immunoSEQ multiplex PCR, the TCRdb table keeps only in-frame clones and is missing some. This table holds some 40,000 clones, approximately 80% found once. The sample was CD4+ T cells from PBMCs cultured with HCoV-NL63 spike peptides, taken after COVID-19 vaccination. These receptors originate from a human donor who received a COVID-19 vaccine. Some clones in this sample may be carry-over from other donors' samples.

This chain joins TRBV4-3 and TRBJ1-6; D not certain. V was cut by 4 bases and J by 1 base, with 8 bases left in between. Germline CDR1 and CDR2: LGHNA and YSLEER. The CDR3 has 15 residues. The CDR3 DNA reads TGCGCCAGCAGCCGGGCGGCTTCCTATAATTCACCCCTCCACTTT. Protein product: CASSRAASYNSPLHF.

V is TRBV7-3 and J is TRBJ2-3; weak D call: TRBD2 (6 bases). V lost 3 bases, J lost 6 bases, and 13 bases lay in between. The length of the CDR3 is 14 residues. Germline CDR1 SGHTA, CDR2 FQGTGA. CDR3 sequence: CASSFRLDSDTQYF. The CDR3, as DNA: TGTGCCAGCAGCTTTCGACTAGATTCCGATACGCAGTATTTT.

The rearrangement joins TRBV9 to TRBJ2-1, with TRBD2 matching 10 bases. CDR1 SGDLS and CDR2 YYNGEE come from the germline V gene. The CDR3 has 15 amino acids. V shed 7 bases, J shed 4 bases, and the junction held 8 bases outside the gene matches. The CDR3 DNA reads TGTGCCAGCGACAGTAGCGGGGGGAATTACAATGAGCAGTTCTTC. It is translated as CASDSSGGNYNEQFF.

This clone was seen a handful of times. This chain connects TRBV30 to TRBJ2-5; D may be TRBD1 (6 bases). This CDR3 spans 13 amino acids. Trimming shortened V by 6 bases and J by 5 bases, and 16 bases separated the two germline ends. Germline V gene lookup returns CDR1 GTSNPN and CDR2 SVGIG (reference sequence). CDR3 in amino acids: CACRRDILETQYF. CDR3 nucleotides: TGTGCCTGTCGACGGGACATATTGGAGACCCAGTACTTC.

The chain is built from TRBV4-3 and TRBJ2-5; D is perhaps TRBD1 or TRBD2 (6 bases each). Trimming pared 0 bases from V and 5 bases from J, leaving 16 bases between. The germline V gene has CDR1 LGHNA and CDR2 YSLEER. This CDR3 comprises 16 residues. CDR3 in amino acids: CASSQEQGGGTETQYF. The CDR3 bases are TGCGCCAGCAGCCAAGAACAAGGAGGGGGGACGGAGACCCAGTACTTC.

The chain links TRBV18 to TRBJ2-1; 11 bases map to TRBD1. The V segment lost 4 bases and the J segment 8 bases; nucleotides outside the gene matches: 4. Germline values: CDR1 KGHSH, CDR2 LQKENI. This CDR3 is 14 amino acids long. Here the CDR3 DNA reads TGTGCCAGCTCACTTGGACAGGGGGCATATGAGCAGTTCTTC. Its translation: CASSLGQGAYEQFF. The full variable domain, its missing parts supplied by reference TRBV18 and TRBJ2-1, is NAGVMQNPRHLVRRRGQEARLRCSPMKGHSHVYWYRQLPEEGLKFMVYLQKENIIDESGMPKERFSAEFPKEGPSILRIQQVVRGDSAAYFCASSLGQGAYEQFFGPGTRLTVL.

The chain carries TRBV6-2 or TRBV6-3 and TRBJ2-6, with TRBD1 matching over 8 bases. The CDR3 has 19 amino acids. V trimming: 2 bases; J trimming: 3 bases; junction bases outside the gene matches: 12. Germline CDR1 is MNHEY and CDR2 is SVGEGT. The CDR3 sequence is CASSYPRGRGLIGANVLTF. The CDR3 coding sequence is TGTGCCAGCAGTTACCCCCGAGGCAGGGGGCTGATTGGGGCCAACGTCCTGACTTTC.

CDR3 DNA sequence: TGTGCCATCAGTGAAAGTAGCGGGGGGACCTACGAGCAGTACGTC. This gives the protein CAISESSGGTYEQYV. The chain carries TRBV10-3 and TRBJ2-7; 10 bases are shared with TRBD2. CDR3 length equals 15 residues. The germline V gene encodes CDR1 ENHRY and CDR2 SYGVKD. V lost 3 bases, J lost 2 bases, and 4 bases stayed unmatched.

This clone was observed a handful of times. The rearrangement uses TRBV24-1 and TRBJ1-2; TRBD1 might be the D (6 bases). This CDR3 region has 15 residues. V lost 3 bases, J lost 0 bases, and 10 bases lay in between. Germline V lookup: CDR1 KGHDR, CDR2 SFDVKD. CDR3 amino acids: CATSDARTANYGYTF. The CDR3 nucleotides are TGTGCCACCAGTGATGCCAGGACAGCTAACTATGGCTACACCTTC.

The chain uses TRBV5-4 and TRBJ1-4; the match to TRBD1 covers 9 bases. Looked up from germline, CDR1 is SGHNT and CDR2 is YYREEE (reference sequence). This CDR3 is 15 amino acids long. With V trimmed by 4 bases and J by 8 bases, 9 bases remained unmatched. The CDR3 DNA follows: TGTGCCAGCAGCGAACACAGGGGGCTGGCCGAAAAACTGTTTTTT. Residues: CASSEHRGLAEKLFF. Supplemented by reference TRBV5-4 and TRBJ1-4, the full variable domain reads ETGVTQSPTHLIKTRGQQVTLRCSSQSGHNTVSWYQQALGQGPQFIFQYYREEENGRGNFPPRFSGLQFPNYSSELNVNALELDDSALYLCASSEHRGLAEKLFFGSGTQLSVL.